Sequencing of this T cell receptor (beta chain) was carried out in a study of cytomegalovirus exposure and HLA in healthy donors. PCR amplification relied on 60 Vbeta primers (plus 13 Jbeta primers). This table comes from immunoSEQ multiplex PCR, and its TCRdb copy is limited to in-frame clones, with some not included. The sample lists hundreds of thousands of clones, around 80% seen once, with 0.71% in the top ten. The study, taken as a whole, reports: The study flagged some 170 TCR beta chains as cytomegalovirus-associated.

On this clone itself: Its specificity is unknown.

The V gene's germline CDR1 is SGHTS and CDR2 YDEGEE. V lost 4 bases to trimming and J lost 5 bases; unmatched junction nucleotides: 8. The CDR3 contains 14 residues. The sequence came from a boy aged 2 to 10 in good health and CMV-seronegative. Sequencing was performed on PBMCs. The chain employs TRBV5-8 and TRBJ2-5, with 7 positions matching TRBD2. Here the CDR3 DNA reads TGTGCCAGCAGCCCTATTGGGGGGGAGGAGACCCAGTACTTC. This encodes CASSPIGGEETQYF.